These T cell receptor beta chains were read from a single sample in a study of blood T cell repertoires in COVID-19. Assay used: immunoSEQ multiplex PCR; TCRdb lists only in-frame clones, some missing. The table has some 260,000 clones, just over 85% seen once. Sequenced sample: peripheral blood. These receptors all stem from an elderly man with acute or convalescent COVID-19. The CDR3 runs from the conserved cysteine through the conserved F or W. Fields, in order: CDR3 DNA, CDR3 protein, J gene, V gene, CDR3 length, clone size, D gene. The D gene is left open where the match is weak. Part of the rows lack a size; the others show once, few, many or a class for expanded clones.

DNA: TGTGCCAGTAGCCTGAAGAGCGATAGCTCTGGGGCCAACGTCCTGACTTTC
CDR3: CASSLKSDSSGANVLTF
J: TRBJ2-6
V: TRBV19
length: 17
size: -
D: -

DNA: TGCGCCAGCAGCCAAGATGTTTCGGAAAAACTGTTTTTT
CDR3: CASSQDVSEKLFF
J: TRBJ1-4
V: TRBV4-1
length: 13
size: -
D: -

DNA: TGTGCCAGCAGGGATACCGGGACAGGGGGGGAAAAACTGTTTTTT
CDR3: CASRDTGTGGEKLFF
J: TRBJ1-4
V: TRBV3-1/TRBV3-2
length: 15
size: once
D: TRBD1

DNA: TGCGCCAGCAGCTTGGGTTCGGGCAATCAGCCCCAGCATTTT
CDR3: CASSLGSGNQPQHF
J: TRBJ1-5
V: TRBV5-1
length: 14
size: -
D: -

DNA: TGTGCCAGCAGTGCTAGCGGGGGGGCCTACAATGAGCAGTTCTTC
CDR3: CASSASGGAYNEQFF
J: TRBJ2-1
V: TRBV3-1/TRBV3-2
length: 15
size: -
D: TRBD2

DNA: TGTGCCAGCAGCCCTGGGAGGCGGAACACTGAAGCTTTCTTT
CDR3: CASSPGRRNTEAFF
J: TRBJ1-1
V: TRBV14
length: 14
size: once
D: -

DNA: TGTGCCACCAGTGATGGGAGACAGGTAGAGACCCAGTACTTC
CDR3: CATSDGRQVETQYF
J: TRBJ2-5
V: TRBV24-1
length: 14
size: -
D: -

DNA: TGCGCCAGCAGCACCGGGACAGGGAATGAAAAACTGTTTTTT
CDR3: CASSTGTGNEKLFF
J: TRBJ1-4
V: TRBV5-1
length: 14
size: once
D: TRBD1

DNA: TGCGCCAGCAGCCGGGACAGGAGCTCCTACGAGCAGTACTTC
CDR3: CASSRDRSSYEQYF
J: TRBJ2-7
V: TRBV5-1
length: 14
size: -
D: TRBD1

DNA: TGTGCCAGCAGCTCTTATACTGGAAACACCATATATTTT
CDR3: CASSSYTGNTIYF
J: TRBJ1-3
V: TRBV7-3
length: 13
size: -
D: -

DNA: TGTGCCAGCAGCTTAGGGGGCTCGGGCAATCAGCCCCAGCATTTT
CDR3: CASSLGGSGNQPQHF
J: TRBJ1-5
V: TRBV7-6
length: 15
size: -
D: -

DNA: TGTGCCAGCAGCTTCCGGGACAGGGTGACTGAAGCTTTCTTT
CDR3: CASSFRDRVTEAFF
J: TRBJ1-1
V: TRBV7-9
length: 14
size: -
D: TRBD1

DNA: TGTGCCAGCAGACCACTCGGTCAGGGAATGAACACTGAAGCTTTCTTT
CDR3: CASRPLGQGMNTEAFF
J: TRBJ1-1
V: TRBV6-6
length: 16
size: -
D: -

DNA: TGTGCCACCAGCAGAGTCAATAGCGGGAGGTCATACGGCAACACCGGGGAGCTGTTTTTT
CDR3: CATSRVNSGRSYGNTGELFF
J: TRBJ2-2
V: TRBV15
length: 20
size: -
D: TRBD2

DNA: TGCAGCGTTGCACGGGGGGCCAGCTACACCTTC
CDR3: CSVARGASYTF
J: TRBJ1-2
V: TRBV29-1
length: 11
size: -
D: -

DNA: TGTGCCAGCAACTTGGGACAGGGTTATGAAAAACTGTTTTTT
CDR3: CASNLGQGYEKLFF
J: TRBJ1-4
V: TRBV28
length: 14
size: -
D: TRBD1

DNA: TGCAGTGCGCGACAAACCTACGAGCAGTACTTC
CDR3: CSARQTYEQYF
J: TRBJ2-7
V: TRBV20-1
length: 11
size: -
D: -

DNA: TGTGCCAGCAGCTTAGACCCCGGGACAGGGAAGTACGAGCAGTACTTC
CDR3: CASSLDPGTGKYEQYF
J: TRBJ2-7
V: TRBV7-9
length: 16
size: -
D: TRBD1

DNA: TGCGCCAGCAGCTTCCGGGTCCTCCCCGCTGGAAACACCATATATTTT
CDR3: CASSFRVLPAGNTIYF
J: TRBJ1-3
V: TRBV4-1
length: 16
size: few
D: -

DNA: TGTGCCAGCAGTCCCGACAGGGTCAAAAACATTCAGTACTTC
CDR3: CASSPDRVKNIQYF
J: TRBJ2-4
V: TRBV28
length: 14
size: -
D: TRBD1

DNA: TGTGCCAGCAGCTTACACGGGATCAATCAGCCCCAGCATTTT
CDR3: CASSLHGINQPQHF
J: TRBJ1-5
V: TRBV7-2
length: 14
size: -
D: -

DNA: TGTGCCAGTAGTAAAAGGGACAGATTTTTCCCTTCGTCAAGCAATCAGCCCCAGCATTTT
CDR3: CASSKRDRFFPSSSNQPQHF
J: TRBJ1-5
V: TRBV19
length: 20
size: -
D: TRBD1

DNA: TGTGCCAGCAGTCCAAGGGGACAGGGGGTGGACGAGCAGTACTTC
CDR3: CASSPRGQGVDEQYF
J: TRBJ2-7
V: TRBV6-2/TRBV6-3
length: 15
size: once
D: TRBD1

DNA: TGCGCCAGCAGCTTGGCAGGGGGCATGAACACCGGGGAGCTGTTTTTT
CDR3: CASSLAGGMNTGELFF
J: TRBJ2-2
V: TRBV5-1
length: 16
size: -
D: TRBD1

DNA: TGTGCCAGCAGCGGTGCAGGATCCCTTAATAATGAAAAACTGTTTTTT
CDR3: CASSGAGSLNNEKLFF
J: TRBJ1-4
V: TRBV3-1/TRBV3-2
length: 16
size: -
D: -

DNA: TGTGCCAGCAGCCAAGGCAGGGCCGCTGAAGCTTTCTTT
CDR3: CASSQGRAAEAFF
J: TRBJ1-1
V: TRBV9
length: 13
size: -
D: -

DNA: TGCGCCAGCAGCCAAGGAGGGCGGGATACCTACGAGCAGTACTTC
CDR3: CASSQGGRDTYEQYF
J: TRBJ2-7
V: TRBV4-1
length: 15
size: once
D: -

DNA: TGTGCCAGCAGTTACTGGGGGCACAATCAGCCCCAGCATTTT
CDR3: CASSYWGHNQPQHF
J: TRBJ1-5
V: TRBV6-2/TRBV6-3
length: 14
size: once
D: -

DNA: TGTGCCAGCAGGATTCTAGCGGGATCCAACGAGCAGTACTTC
CDR3: CASRILAGSNEQYF
J: TRBJ2-7
V: TRBV28
length: 14
size: -
D: TRBD2

DNA: TGTGCCAGCAGCGTAGAAGGACAGGTTAGCACAGATACGCAGTATTTT
CDR3: CASSVEGQVSTDTQYF
J: TRBJ2-3
V: TRBV9
length: 16
size: -
D: TRBD1

DNA: TGTGCCAGCAGCTTCGATCTAGCGGGATCCAGCACCGGGGAGCTGTTTTTT
CDR3: CASSFDLAGSSTGELFF
J: TRBJ2-2
V: TRBV7-9
length: 17
size: -
D: TRBD2

DNA: TGTGCCAGCAGCTTCGCCGGGACAGCTCGAATCGGGCCCCAGCATTTT
CDR3: CASSFAGTARIGPQHF
J: TRBJ1-5
V: TRBV7-2
length: 16
size: -
D: TRBD1

DNA: TGTGCCAGCAGTCTGACGACTGCCGACGGGACCCAGTACTTC
CDR3: CASSLTTADGTQYF
J: TRBJ2-5
V: TRBV6-5
length: 14
size: -
D: -

DNA: TGTGCCAGCAGCTATCAGGGATCCTCCTACGAGCAGTACTTC
CDR3: CASSYQGSSYEQYF
J: TRBJ2-7
V: TRBV3-1/TRBV3-2
length: 14
size: -
D: -

DNA: TGCGCCAGCAGCTTCTCCGGGACTAGCGGGAGTTACGAGCAGTACTTC
CDR3: CASSFSGTSGSYEQYF
J: TRBJ2-7
V: TRBV5-1
length: 16
size: -
D: TRBD2

DNA: TGTGCCAGCTCACCACAAGCGGGGGCAACTTTCTTT
CDR3: CASSPQAGATFF
J: TRBJ1-1
V: TRBV18
length: 12
size: -
D: -

DNA: TGTGCCAGCAGCCCAAGCAGGGGCATTAAGGAAAAACTGTTTTTT
CDR3: CASSPSRGIKEKLFF
J: TRBJ1-4
V: TRBV7-8
length: 15
size: -
D: -

DNA: TGTGCCAGCAGCGTAGGAGAGGAAGATACGCAGTATTTT
CDR3: CASSVGEEDTQYF
J: TRBJ2-3
V: TRBV9
length: 13
size: -
D: -

DNA: TGTGCCAGCAGCCAGGGGTCGGCCTCCTACGAGCAGTACTTC
CDR3: CASSQGSASYEQYF
J: TRBJ2-7
V: TRBV9
length: 14
size: -
D: -

DNA: TGTGCCATCCAACCGGGACAGGAGCATGGCTACACCTTC
CDR3: CAIQPGQEHGYTF
J: TRBJ1-2
V: TRBV10-3
length: 13
size: -
D: TRBD1

DNA: TGTGCCAGCAGCTTGAATTGGGACAACCGAAACACCATATATTTT
CDR3: CASSLNWDNRNTIYF
J: TRBJ1-3
V: TRBV11-3
length: 15
size: -
D: -

DNA: TGTGCCGCAACAAAGGGGGCAGAGGAAAAACTGTTTTTT
CDR3: CAATKGAEEKLFF
J: TRBJ1-4
V: TRBV12-3/TRBV12-4
length: 13
size: -
D: TRBD1

DNA: TGTGCCAGCAGTCGTTCGAGAGGAGGACCGAACACTGAAGCTTTCTTT
CDR3: CASSRSRGGPNTEAFF
J: TRBJ1-1
V: TRBV7-9
length: 16
size: once
D: -

DNA: TGTGCCACTCAAGCGGGGCGTAGCACAGATACGCAGTATTTT
CDR3: CATQAGRSTDTQYF
J: TRBJ2-3
V: TRBV3-1/TRBV3-2
length: 14
size: -
D: TRBD2